This is a list of T cell receptor beta chains from one sample in a study of cytomegalovirus exposure and HLA in healthy donors. Profiled with immunoSEQ multiplex PCR; TCRdb holds only in-frame clones, not every one. Of approximately 140,000 clones listed, 78% were seen once; the top ten hold roughly 1.5%. The specimen was PBMCs. The receptors stem from a woman aged 18 to 35 in good health and CMV-seronegative. Both conserved end residues are part of each CDR3. Each record gives: J gene, D gene, clone size, V gene, CDR3 DNA, CDR3 protein. The D gene is left open where the match is weak. The listing skips clone size in some rows; elsewhere it reads once, few, many or a size class.

TRBJ2-7,TRBD2,-,TRBV7-2,TGTGCCAGCAGCTTAATAGCGGGAGGGCCTGGAGAGCAGTACTTC,CASSLIAGGPGEQYF
TRBJ2-5,-,few,TRBV30,TGTGCCTGGGGAAAAGGACACCTGAGCATGGAGACCCAGTACTTC,CAWGKGHLSMETQYF
TRBJ2-3,-,-,TRBV25-1,TGTGCCAGCTGGAGGACTTGGGCGTACACAGATACGCAGTATTTT,CASWRTWAYTDTQYF
TRBJ1-1,-,-,TRBV5-1,TGCGCCAGCAGTGACGGGGGGACGAACACTGAAGCTTTCTTT,CASSDGGTNTEAFF
TRBJ2-2,-,-,TRBV5-1,TGCGCCAGCAGTCAGGGGGGACCAGCGAACACCGGGGAGCTGTTTTTT,CASSQGGPANTGELFF
TRBJ1-4,TRBD1,-,TRBV29-1,TGCAGCGCCACGGACAGGGTCGGTGAAAAACTGTTTTTT,CSATDRVGEKLFF
TRBJ2-5,-,few,TRBV4-1,TGCGCCAGCAGCCAAGACCTAGCGTGGGGCGAGACCCAGTACTTC,CASSQDLAWGETQYF
TRBJ1-1,-,-,TRBV5-1,TGCGCCAGCAGCTTGGAATTAGCTACTCTGACTGAAGCTTTCTTT,CASSLELATLTEAFF
TRBJ2-1,TRBD2,-,TRBV7-6,TGTGCCAGCAGCTTTATGCCGCTAGCGGGAGAAGGGCAGTTCTTC,CASSFMPLAGEGQFF
TRBJ2-5,-,-,TRBV30,TGTGCCTGGAGTGCTTGGACACCCCTACGAGCCGAGACCCAGTACTTC,CAWSAWTPLRAETQYF
TRBJ2-1,-,few,TRBV7-4,TGTGCCAGCAACAAACAGGGTGGGGGTTCCTACAATGAGCAGTTCTTC,CASNKQGGGSYNEQFF
TRBJ1-1,-,-,TRBV6-5,TGTGCCAGCAGTTTTCAGGTGAGGAACACTGAAGCTTTCTTT,CASSFQVRNTEAFF